Detailed here is one TCR beta chain. No antigen is known for it. 5'-RACE, quantitative and with molecular barcodes, yielded the TCR beta libraries. TCRdb used MiXCR to reprocess the 5' RACE reads, holding one entry per CDR3 protein. Of hundreds of thousands of distinct CDR3 sequences listed, 10% to 15% were seen once; the top ten hold approximately 6.2%. This specimen comes from a study of CD8 T cells in ankylosing spondylitis. Findings and caveats of the study: Several of the motif variants were reported before in synovial fluid and blood from reactive arthritis. Significantly higher representation of disease-linked clones was reported for matched ankylosing spondylitis synovial fluid. Ankylosing spondylitis blood appeared to carry a characteristic TCR beta motif of several highly homologous variants. Disease-linked clones had a CD8+ phenotype and relatively low frequency in peripheral blood.

The clonotype originates from a male donor with ankylosing spondylitis. Sequencing was done on a sample of blood, either unsorted or a sorted T cell fraction (not recorded which).

The DNA for the CDR3 is TGTGCCATCAGTCGGGACACTTTGAACACTGAAGCTTTCTTT. Amino acids: CAISRDTLNTEAFF. The chain is built from TRBV10-3 and TRBJ1-1; perhaps TRBD1 as D (6 bases). Germline V gene lookup returns CDR1 ENHRY and CDR2 SYGVKD. The CDR3 is 14 amino acids. Trimming took 5 bases from V and 0 from J, leaving 10 bases between them.